Sequencing of this T cell receptor (beta chain) was carried out in a study of shared clonotypes between healthy human individuals (TCRdb year 2020). Regarding the study in general: A few men and a couple of women, aged 18 to 49 years, made up the cohort. For each donor, CD4 naive and CD4 memory were each run on three plates, CD8 naive on two plates, and CD8 memory on one plate. To estimate repertoire size and how much clonotypes are shared between individuals, the study performed deep sequencing of blood TCR repertoires from roughly five healthy adults. Libraries were prepared and TCR repertoires were sequenced by different laboratories using diverse techniques, in order to increase sequencing depth and limit assay-specific biases. Leukapheresis yielded between about 0.8 and 8.9 billion PBMCs per donor.

V was cut back by 5 bases and J by 0 bases, leaving a gap of 8 bases between them. Based on the germline V gene (reference sequence), the CDR1 and CDR2 sequences are GTSNPN and SVGIG. The CDR3 goes from the cysteine to the phenylalanine over 14 residues. Just CDR3 DNA is preserved here, 42 bases in frame from base 1. The paper as a whole reports these results and caveats: Clonotypes shared by all four sorted-subset donors showed higher generation probabilities than non-shared clonotypes. Sampling was restricted to blood, and TCR repertoires in tissues likely differ from the TCR repertoires found in blood. Rarefaction of sorted-subset datasets indicated incomplete sequencing despite the large sequencing depth. Larger estimated clonotype richness was generally found for naive subsets than for memory subsets. Pairwise subsampling indicated that sequencing depth was expected to affect the degree of clonotype sharing among donors. When several donors were compared, the shared fraction of clonotypes was about 5.5% for naive CD4, approximately 3.3% for naive CD8, 2.3% for memory CD4, and roughly 0.4% for memory CD8. Because the study included a small number of donors, the genetic and exposure-history diversity represented was limited.

Using the deep immunoSEQ assay, TCR CDR3 regions were amplified from genomic DNA by multiplex PCR. Extracted genomic DNA from each cell subset was spread evenly across all wells of several immunoSEQ 96-well plates, with each plate serving as a replicate. For sorted subsets, approximately 200 ng of genomic DNA, equivalent to 30,000 or so T cell genomes, went into each replicate PCR. Purified libraries were measured with a Qubit 3.0 fluorometer, size-checked on a Bioanalyzer 2100, and measured again with the KAPA Library Quantification kit. Each immunoSEQ 96-well plate was sequenced on its own single-read 150-cycle Illumina NextSeq 550 flow cell. As for how the authors treated the data: The immunoSEQ output contained only junctional sequences without quality scores, so filtering could not match that applied to full-length reads. To assign V/J genes and CDR3, sequences were annotated against IMGT germline references using PyIR, a Python wrapper for IgBLAST v1.9. Reads were removed for weak V/J assignments (E-value above 1e-6), missing CDR3, stop codons, out-of-frame junctions, or ambiguous translated residues. V3J clonotypes were defined by identical inferred V gene, J gene, and CDR3 amino acid sequence. Percentage overlap between repertoires was computed as shared unique clonotypes divided by the size of the smaller repertoire. Three approaches were used to assess repertoire richness: RTK rarefaction, the Chao1 estimator, and Recon v2.1 estimates of unobserved clonotypes. OLGA was used to compute generation probabilities for all TCRbeta clonotypes that the gDNA method yielded from a few donors. Held by TCRdb, this immuneACCESS table contains in-frame sequences only and omits some clones. Under half of the omission traces to an unresolved V gene where checked; the cause of the rest is unknown. The V and J calls and clone size come from that table; D and trimming were worked out from the DNA. The sample has 760,000 or so clones on record, roughly 96% of them singletons. About 0.22% of the sample comes from the top ten.

CD8 naive samples consisted of CD45RO-negative cells that were positively selected for CCR7, yielding a CD45RA+CCR7+ population without TemRA cells. The donors were healthy, HIV-negative adults with no recently reported acute infections or vaccinations. Only Caucasian adults living in Nashville, Tennessee, USA were represented among the donors. Blood was collected by leukapheresis, and PBMCs were isolated by Ficoll-Histopaque density gradient centrifugation and then cryopreserved in liquid nitrogen vapor phase. Analytical flow cytometry was used to check the purity and quantity of every magnetically sorted T cell population. Each sorted fraction had its genomic DNA isolated and then quantified by UV absorbance on a Nanodrop 2000c. About this clone itself: It has no known antigen specificity. There are no base qualities to consult, and no much larger clone falls within one base.

This sequence uses TRBV30 and TRBJ2-6; the D gene is unclear. The receptor comes from a man aged 25-45 years in good health. Sequencing used naive CD8+ T cells sorted from blood. The cell subset or site tag for this specimen amounts to: CD45RA+CCR7+. The sequenced DNA is TGTGCCTGGGACCTGATCTCTGGGGCCAACGTCCTGACTTTC. Its amino acids are CAWDLISGANVLTF.